This TCR beta chain was sequenced for a study of blood T cell repertoires in COVID-19. The overall study: Samples representing acute and convalescent COVID-19 were sourced from the United States, Italy and Spain. PBMCs, B-cell-depleted T cells, or T cells provided the cDNA or gDNA that made up the material.

Authors' methods: How many nucleated cells were present was estimated from reference gene primer amplification. Sequencing was performed with immunoSEQ multiplex PCR; in TCRdb, only in-frame clones are kept and a portion is missing. The V and J calls and clone size are taken from that table; D and trimming were inferred from the DNA. The sample carries some 150,000 clones, roughly 80% recorded once. CDR1 and CDR2 from the germline V gene are SGHAT and FQNNGV. The V and J ends lost 1 base and 6 bases respectively, with 5 bases between them. The CDR3 extends over 12 amino acids. Specimen: peripheral blood. The V call is TRBV11-2, the J call TRBJ2-3, with D uncertain. The source of this sequence is a human donor in a cohort sampled during active COVID-19. CDR3 DNA sequence: TGTGCCAGCAGCTTAGTCAGGGATACGCAGTATTTT. This codes for CASSLVRDTQYF.